This paragraph reports one TCR beta chain. The sample is drawn from a study of blood T cells in healthy people across ages. A sample-barcoded 5' primer and a J-beta primer mix were used in a second PCR of about 7 to 11 cycles. TCRdb processed the 5' RACE reads anew with MiXCR; each CDR3 protein has one entry. This sample has about a million distinct CDR3 sequences, with 45% to 50% found just once. The clonotype was recovered from a man younger than 45 in good health. The specimen sequenced was blood.

CDR3 in amino acids: CSVSTGASNQPQHF. The CDR3 region has the DNA TGCAGCGTCTCGACAGGGGCCAGCAATCAGCCCCAGCATTTT. This chain joins TRBV29-1 and TRBJ1-5; 8 positions match TRBD1. CDR1 and CDR2 from the germline V gene are SQVTM and ANQGSEA. V lost 6 bases, J lost 1 base, and 5 bases stayed unmatched. This CDR3 region has 14 residues.